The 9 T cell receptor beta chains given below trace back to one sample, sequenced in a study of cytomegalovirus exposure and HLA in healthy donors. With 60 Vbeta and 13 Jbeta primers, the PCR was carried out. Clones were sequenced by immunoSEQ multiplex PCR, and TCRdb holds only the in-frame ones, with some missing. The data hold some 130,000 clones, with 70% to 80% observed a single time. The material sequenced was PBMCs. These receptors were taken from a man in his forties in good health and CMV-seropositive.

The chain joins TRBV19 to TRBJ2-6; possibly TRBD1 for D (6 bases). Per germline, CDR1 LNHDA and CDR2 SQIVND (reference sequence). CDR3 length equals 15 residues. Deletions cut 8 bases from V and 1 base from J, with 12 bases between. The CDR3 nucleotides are TGTGCCAGTGCAGGGGTTCTATCTGGGGCCAACGTCCTGACTTTC. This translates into CASAGVLSGANVLTF.

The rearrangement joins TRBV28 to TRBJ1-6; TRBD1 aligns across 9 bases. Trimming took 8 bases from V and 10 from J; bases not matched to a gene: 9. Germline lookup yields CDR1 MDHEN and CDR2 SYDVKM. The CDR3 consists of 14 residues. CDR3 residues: CASLPGQGGSPLHF. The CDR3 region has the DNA TGTGCCAGCCTCCCGGGACAGGGAGGATCACCCCTCCACTTT.

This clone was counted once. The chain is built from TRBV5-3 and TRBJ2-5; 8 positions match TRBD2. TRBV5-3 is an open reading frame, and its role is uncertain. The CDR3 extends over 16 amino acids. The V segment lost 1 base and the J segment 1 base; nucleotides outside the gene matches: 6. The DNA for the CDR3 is TGTGCCAGAAGCTTGTGGGGGACTAGATTCCAAGAGACCCAGTACTTC. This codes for CARSLWGTRFQETQYF.

CDR3 in DNA: TGTGCCAGCAGCTTGTATCTCGCGGGTGAGCAGTTCTTC. Its protein is CASSLYLAGEQFF. The chain has TRBV5-6 and TRBJ2-1; D perhaps matches TRBD2 (5 bases). This CDR3 is built from 13 residues. The V gene lost 1 base and the J gene lost 9 bases, with 11 bases spanning the gap. The germline CDR1 and CDR2 sequences are SGHDT and YYEEEE.

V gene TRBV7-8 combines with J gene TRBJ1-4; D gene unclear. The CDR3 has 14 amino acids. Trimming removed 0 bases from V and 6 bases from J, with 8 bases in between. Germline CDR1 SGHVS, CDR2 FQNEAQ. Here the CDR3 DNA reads TGTGCCAGCAGCTTAGCCGGGGTGGATGAAAAACTGTTTTTT. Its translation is CASSLAGVDEKLFF.

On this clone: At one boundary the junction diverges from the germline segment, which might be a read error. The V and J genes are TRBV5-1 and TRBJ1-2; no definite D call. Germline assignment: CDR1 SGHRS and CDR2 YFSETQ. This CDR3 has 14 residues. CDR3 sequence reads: CASSLDGTNYGYTF. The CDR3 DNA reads TGCGCCAGCAGTTTGGACGGGACTAACTATGGCTACACCTTC.

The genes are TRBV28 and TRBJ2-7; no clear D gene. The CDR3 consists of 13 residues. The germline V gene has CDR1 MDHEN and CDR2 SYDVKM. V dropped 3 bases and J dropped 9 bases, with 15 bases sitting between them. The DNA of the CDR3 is TGTGCCAGCAGTTTTGAAAGAGCGAAGCGGCAGTACTTC. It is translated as CASSFERAKRQYF.

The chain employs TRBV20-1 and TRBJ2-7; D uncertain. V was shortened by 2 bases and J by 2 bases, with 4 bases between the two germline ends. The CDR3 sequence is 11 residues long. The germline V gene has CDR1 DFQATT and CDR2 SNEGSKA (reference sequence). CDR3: CSARPAYEQYF. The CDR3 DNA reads TGCAGTGCTAGACCCGCCTACGAGCAGTACTTC.

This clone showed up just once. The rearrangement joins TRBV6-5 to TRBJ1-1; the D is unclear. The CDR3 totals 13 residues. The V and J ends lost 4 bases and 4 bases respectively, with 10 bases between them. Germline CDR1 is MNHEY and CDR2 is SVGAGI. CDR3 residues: CASSFAGGTEAFF. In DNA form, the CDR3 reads TGTGCCAGCAGTTTCGCGGGTGGCACTGAAGCTTTCTTT.